What follows is one TCR beta chain and its context. The antigen remains undetermined. TCRdb keeps only in-frame clones here, not all; method: immunoSEQ multiplex PCR. Of some 84,000 clones listed, about 93% are singletons. Relapse was seen in all patients after autologous stem cell transplantation, and brentuximab vedotin exposure was variable. Complete response, partial response or progressive disease constituted the best responses recorded. After removal of 4 bases from V and 7 bases from J, the junction contained 8 bases not matched to a gene. CDR3 length: 15 amino acids. CDR1 and CDR2 (germline): SEHNR, FQNEAQ (reference sequence). These data originate in a study of PD-1 blockade in classical Hodgkin lymphoma. Turning to the study itself: Patients got intravenous nivolumab 3 mg/kg every 2 weeks. Findings and limits, study-wide: At C4D1, TCR diversity had climbed significantly for CD4+ cells, though not for CD8+ cells. Although disease activity or prior therapy may be involved, causes of the repertoire differences remain undefined.

The sequence was collected from a human donor with classical Hodgkin lymphoma. Sample: peripheral blood mononuclear cells (PBMCs), taken before the second cycle of nivolumab. This chain links TRBV7-9 with TRBJ2-3; TRBD2 matches at 10 bases. The CDR3 DNA reads TGTGCCAGCAGCTCTAGCGGGAGTAGGACAAATACGCAGTATTTT. Its protein is CASSSSGSRTNTQYF.